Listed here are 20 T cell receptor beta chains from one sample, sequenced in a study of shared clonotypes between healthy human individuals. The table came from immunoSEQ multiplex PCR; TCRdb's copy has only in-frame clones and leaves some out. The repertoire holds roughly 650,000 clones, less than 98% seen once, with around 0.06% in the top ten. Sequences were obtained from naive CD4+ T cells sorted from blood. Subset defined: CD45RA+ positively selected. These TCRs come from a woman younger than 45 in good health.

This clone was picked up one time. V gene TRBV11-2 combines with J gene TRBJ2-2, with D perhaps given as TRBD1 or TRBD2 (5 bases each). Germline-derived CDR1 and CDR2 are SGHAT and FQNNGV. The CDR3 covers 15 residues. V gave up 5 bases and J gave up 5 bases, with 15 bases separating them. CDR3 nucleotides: TGTGCCAGCAGCCAGAGGGGTAGTGGTACCGGGGAGCTGTTTTTT. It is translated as CASSQRGSGTGELFF. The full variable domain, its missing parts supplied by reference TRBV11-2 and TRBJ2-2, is EAGVAQSPRYKIIEKRQSVAFWCNPISGHATLYWYQQILGQGPKLLIQFQNNGVVDDSQLPKDRFSAERLKGVDSTLKIQPAKLEDSAVYLCASSQRGSGTGELFFGEGSRLTVL.

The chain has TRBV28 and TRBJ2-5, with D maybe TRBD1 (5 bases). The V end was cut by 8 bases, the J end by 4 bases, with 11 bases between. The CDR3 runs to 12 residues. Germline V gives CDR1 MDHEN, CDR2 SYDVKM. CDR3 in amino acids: CASRLRGETQYF. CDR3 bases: TGTGCCAGCCGCCTAAGGGGAGAGACCCAGTACTTC.

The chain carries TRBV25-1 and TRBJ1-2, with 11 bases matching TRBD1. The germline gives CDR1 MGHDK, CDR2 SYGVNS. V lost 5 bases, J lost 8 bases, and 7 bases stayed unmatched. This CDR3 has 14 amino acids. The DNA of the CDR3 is TGTGCCAGCAGTTACGGACAGGGGGCGACCGGCTACACCTTC. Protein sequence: CASSYGQGATGYTF.

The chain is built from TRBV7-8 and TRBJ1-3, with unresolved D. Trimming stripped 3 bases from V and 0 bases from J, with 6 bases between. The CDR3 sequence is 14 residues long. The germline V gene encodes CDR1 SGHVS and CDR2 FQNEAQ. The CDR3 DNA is TGTGCCAGCAGCTTTCAGGCCTCTGGAAACACCATATATTTT. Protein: CASSFQASGNTIYF.

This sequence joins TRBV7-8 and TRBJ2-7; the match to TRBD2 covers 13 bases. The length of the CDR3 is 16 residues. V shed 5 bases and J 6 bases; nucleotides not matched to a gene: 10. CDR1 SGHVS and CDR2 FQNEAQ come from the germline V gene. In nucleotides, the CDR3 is TGTGCCAGCAGCACCCCACCTAGACTAGCGGGAGGCGAGCAGTACTTC. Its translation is CASSTPPRLAGGEQYF.

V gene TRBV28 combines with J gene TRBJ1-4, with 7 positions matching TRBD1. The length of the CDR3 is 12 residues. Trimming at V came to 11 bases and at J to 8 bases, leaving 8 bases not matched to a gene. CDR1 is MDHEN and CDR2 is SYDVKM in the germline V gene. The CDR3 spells CAGGRGREKLFF. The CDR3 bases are TGTGCCGGGGGCAGGGGGAGGGAAAAACTGTTTTTT.

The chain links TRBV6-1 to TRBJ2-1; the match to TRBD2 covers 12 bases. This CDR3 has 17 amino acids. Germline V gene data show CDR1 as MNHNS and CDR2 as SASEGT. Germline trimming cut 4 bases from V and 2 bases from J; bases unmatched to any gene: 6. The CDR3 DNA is TGTGCCAGCAGTGGGAGGCCTAGCGGGAGGGCCTACAATGAGCAGTTCTTC. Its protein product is CASSGRPSGRAYNEQFF.

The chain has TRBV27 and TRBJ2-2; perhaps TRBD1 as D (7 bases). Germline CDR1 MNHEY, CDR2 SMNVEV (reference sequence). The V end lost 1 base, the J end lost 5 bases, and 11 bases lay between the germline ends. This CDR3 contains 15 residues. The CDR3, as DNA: TGTGCCAGCAGTTTATGGGCAGGGGGGACCGGGGAGCTGTTTTTT. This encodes CASSLWAGGTGELFF.

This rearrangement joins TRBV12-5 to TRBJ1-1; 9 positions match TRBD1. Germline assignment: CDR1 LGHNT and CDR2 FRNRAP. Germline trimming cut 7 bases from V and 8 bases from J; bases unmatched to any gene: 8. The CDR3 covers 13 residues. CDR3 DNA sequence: TGTGCTAGTGCTCCGGGACAGGGCCTCGAAGCTTTCTTT. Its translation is CASAPGQGLEAFF.

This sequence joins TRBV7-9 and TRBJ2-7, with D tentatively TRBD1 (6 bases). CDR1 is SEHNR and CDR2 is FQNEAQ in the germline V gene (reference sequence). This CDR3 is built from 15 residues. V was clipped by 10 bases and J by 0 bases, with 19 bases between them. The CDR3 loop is CATQGQGTRSYEQYF. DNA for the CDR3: TGTGCCACCCAGGGGCAGGGGACCCGCTCCTACGAGCAGTACTTC.

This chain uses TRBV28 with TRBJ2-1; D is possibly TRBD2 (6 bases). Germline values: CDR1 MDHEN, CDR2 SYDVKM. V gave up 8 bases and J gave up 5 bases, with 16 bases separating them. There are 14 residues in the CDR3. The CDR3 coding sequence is TGTGCCAGCCCTGGAGGGAGCTTAAACAATGAGCAGTTCTTC. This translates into CASPGGSLNNEQFF.

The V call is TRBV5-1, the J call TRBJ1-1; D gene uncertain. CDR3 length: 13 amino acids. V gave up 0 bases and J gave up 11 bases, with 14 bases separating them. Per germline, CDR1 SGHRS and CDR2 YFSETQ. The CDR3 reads CASSLDEAHRAFF. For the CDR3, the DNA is TGCGCCAGCAGCTTGGATGAGGCGCATCGGGCTTTCTTT. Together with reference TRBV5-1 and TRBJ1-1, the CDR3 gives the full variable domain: KAGVTQTPRYLIKTRGQQVTLSCSPISGHRSVSWYQQTPGQGLQFLFEYFSETQRNKGNFPGRFSGRQFSNSRSEMNVSTLELGDSALYLCASSLDEAHRAFFGQGTRLTVV.

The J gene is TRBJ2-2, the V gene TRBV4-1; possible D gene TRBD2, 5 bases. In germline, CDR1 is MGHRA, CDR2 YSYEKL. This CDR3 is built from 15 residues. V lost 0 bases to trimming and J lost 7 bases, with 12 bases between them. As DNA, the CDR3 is TGCGCCAGCAGCCAAGATCGTCAGGCGGGCGGGGAGCTGTTTTTT. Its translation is CASSQDRQAGGELFF.

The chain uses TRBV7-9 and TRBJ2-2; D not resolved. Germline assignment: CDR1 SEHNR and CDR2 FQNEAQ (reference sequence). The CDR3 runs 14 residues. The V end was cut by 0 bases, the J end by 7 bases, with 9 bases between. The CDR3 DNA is TGTGCCAGCAGCTTAGCGCTGGTCGGCGGGGAGCTGTTTTTT. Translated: CASSLALVGGELFF. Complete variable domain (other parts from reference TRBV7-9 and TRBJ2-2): DTGVSQNPRHKITKRGQNVTFRCDPISEHNRLYWYRQTLGQGPEFLTYFQNEAQLEKSRLLSDRFSAERPKGSFSTLEIQRTEQGDSAMYLCASSLALVGGELFFGEGSRLTVL.

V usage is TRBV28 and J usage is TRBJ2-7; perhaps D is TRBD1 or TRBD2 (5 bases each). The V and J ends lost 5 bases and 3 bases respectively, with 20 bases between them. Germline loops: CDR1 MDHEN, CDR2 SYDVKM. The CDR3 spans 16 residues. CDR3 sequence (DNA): TGTGCCAGCAGTACATCAGGGACGGGGAAGTTCTACGAGCAGTACTTC. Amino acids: CASSTSGTGKFYEQYF.

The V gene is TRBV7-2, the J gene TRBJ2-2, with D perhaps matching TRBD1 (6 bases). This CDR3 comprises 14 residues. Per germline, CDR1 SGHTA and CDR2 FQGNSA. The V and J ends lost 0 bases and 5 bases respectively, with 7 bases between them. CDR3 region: CASSLARGTGELFF. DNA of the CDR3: TGTGCCAGCAGCTTAGCGAGGGGGACCGGGGAGCTGTTTTTT.

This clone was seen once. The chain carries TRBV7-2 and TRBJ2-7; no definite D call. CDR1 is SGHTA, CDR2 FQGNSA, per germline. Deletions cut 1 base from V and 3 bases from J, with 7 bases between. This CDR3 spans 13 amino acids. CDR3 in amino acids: CASSLVANYEQYF. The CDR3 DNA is TGTGCCAGCAGCTTAGTCGCCAACTACGAGCAGTACTTC.

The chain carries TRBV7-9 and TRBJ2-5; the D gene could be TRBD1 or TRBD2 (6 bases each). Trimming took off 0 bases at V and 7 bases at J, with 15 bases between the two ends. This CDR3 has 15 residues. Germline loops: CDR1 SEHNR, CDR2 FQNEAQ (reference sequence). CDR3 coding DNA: TGTGCCAGCAGCTTAGCGGGAGGCCGAGGGGGGACCCAGTACTTC. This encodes CASSLAGGRGGTQYF.

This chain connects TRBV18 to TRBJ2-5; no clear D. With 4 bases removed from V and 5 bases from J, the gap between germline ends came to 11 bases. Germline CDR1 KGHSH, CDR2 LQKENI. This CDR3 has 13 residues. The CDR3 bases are TGTGCCAGCTCACTAGGACCCCAGGAGACCCAGTACTTC. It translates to CASSLGPQETQYF.

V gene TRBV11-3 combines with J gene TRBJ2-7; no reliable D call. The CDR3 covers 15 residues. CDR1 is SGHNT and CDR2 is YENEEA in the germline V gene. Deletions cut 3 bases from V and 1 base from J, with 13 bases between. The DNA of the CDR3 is TGTGCCAGCAGCTTCGGGCGAAGCGATTCCTACGAGCAGTACTTC. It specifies CASSFGRSDSYEQYF.